This T cell receptor (beta chain) came from a study of CD8 T cells in ankylosing spondylitis listed by TCRdb under 2017. With regard to the full study: The study profiled T cell receptor beta repertoires in healthy donors and ankylosing spondylitis patients to find disease-linked TCR variants. In total, the full study cohort was made up of 110 or so healthy donors and some 26 ankylosing spondylitis patients. Peripheral blood was sampled, and synovial fluid was also collected from ankylosing spondylitis patients.

Points the paper makes about the study in general: Blood from ankylosing spondylitis patients appeared to be characterized by a TCR beta motif made up of under ten highly homologous amino acid variants. Some of the motif variants had been reported before in the synovial fluid and blood of reactive arthritis patients, a finding that suggests common disease-initiation mechanisms. In peripheral blood, the disease-linked clones were found at relatively low frequencies and had a CD8+ phenotype. The disease-linked clones were reported as significantly enriched in matched synovial fluid samples from ankylosing spondylitis patients.

Trimming at the junction amounts to 2 bases on V and 3 bases on J, and the germline ends lie 5 bases apart. According to the germline V gene, CDR1 reads SQVTM and CDR2 reads ANQGSEA. The CDR3, from cysteine to phenylalanine, totals 12 residues. CDR3 DNA only is kept here, 36 bases in frame from base 1. This clonotype was observed a few times. There is no known antigen for this receptor. There are no base qualities to consult, and no much larger clone falls within one base. Sequencing instrument: Illumina HiSeq 2500. TCR beta libraries were prepared by quantitative 5'-RACE with molecular barcodes. Concerning the study's data processing: A new computational method based on a probabilistic model of VDJ rearrangement was used to identify disease-linked TCR variants. The public reads were reanalyzed by TCRdb: fastp trimming at Q25, MiXCR alignment, in-frame beta chains only. Each CDR3 protein appears once, grouped with its most common genes and DNA. These V and J calls originate from TCRdb's pipeline instead of the authors' own analysis. Counted in this sample were roughly 450,000 distinct CDR3 sequences; 25% to 30% of them appeared once. The top ten constitute roughly 0.9% of the sample.

The rearrangement joined TRBV29-1 to TRBJ2-1; the D gene assignment is ambiguous. Sequenced material: blood, either unsorted or a sorted T cell fraction (not recorded which). The clonotype was recovered from a male donor with ankylosing spondylitis. The CDR3 corresponds to CSVEQDYNEQFF. Here is the DNA: TGCAGCGTTGAACAGGACTACAATGAGCAGTTCTTC.